These 22 T cell receptor beta chains originate from one sample sequenced in a study of T cell responses to AZD1222 COVID-19 vaccine. Sequencing was performed with immunoSEQ multiplex PCR; in TCRdb, only in-frame clones are kept and a portion is missing. The profile shows approximately 150,000 clones, roughly nine tenths of them singletons. The starting material was peripheral blood, obtained 28 days after the second dose of the MenACWY control vaccine. These receptors were taken from an adult who received the MenACWY meningococcal vaccine as a control.

V usage is TRBV5-5 and J usage is TRBJ1-5; D is unresolved. Per the germline V gene, CDR1 is SGHKS and CDR2 is YYEKEE (reference sequence). V dropped 0 bases and J dropped 6 bases, with 10 bases sitting between them. The CDR3 covers 14 residues. The CDR3 DNA reads as TGTGCCAGCAGCTTGGTCGGGGTAGGTCAGCCCCAGCATTTT. Protein: CASSLVGVGQPQHF.

This clone was detected only a few times. The chain links TRBV10-3 to TRBJ2-5; D call uncertain. V lost 3 bases, J lost 5 bases, and 10 bases lay in between. The CDR3 sequence is 13 residues long. The germline gives CDR1 ENHRY, CDR2 SYGVKD. The chain's CDR3 is CAISEPSRETQYF. Written as DNA, the CDR3 is TGTGCCATCAGTGAACCTTCCCGGGAGACCCAGTACTTC.

The chain combines TRBV28 with TRBJ1-2; 7 bases line up with TRBD1. V shed 6 bases and J 5 bases; nucleotides not matched to a gene: 9. Germline V gene data show CDR1 as MDHEN and CDR2 as SYDVKM. This CDR3 region has 14 residues. The CDR3 nucleotides read TGTGCCAGCAGAGATTCCGGGACAGATTATGGCTACACCTTC. It encodes CASRDSGTDYGYTF.

This sequence joins TRBV28 and TRBJ2-1; 8 bases are shared with TRBD1. CDR1 MDHEN and CDR2 SYDVKM come from the germline V gene. The CDR3 is made up of 16 amino acids. J gave up 2 bases and V 6 bases, and 9 bases lay outside the gene matches. CDR3 bases: TGTGCCAGCAGGAACGTGGACAGGGCCCCCTACAATGAGCAGTTCTTC. This translates into CASRNVDRAPYNEQFF.

V usage is TRBV28 and J usage is TRBJ2-3; 10 nucleotides align to TRBD1. The CDR3 totals 13 residues. CDR1 is MDHEN, CDR2 SYDVKM, per germline. Germline trimming cut 6 bases from V and 4 bases from J; bases unmatched to any gene: 1. The CDR3 here is CASSGTGADTQYF. The CDR3 DNA follows: TGTGCCAGCAGCGGGACAGGGGCAGATACGCAGTATTTT.

This chain links TRBV6-1 with TRBJ2-7; D is possibly TRBD1 (6 bases). V was trimmed by 2 bases and J by 3 bases, leaving 17 bases between them. This CDR3 comprises 16 residues. CDR1 MNHNS and CDR2 SASEGT come from the germline V gene. The DNA for the CDR3 is TGTGCCAGCAGTGAAACGTGGAACAGGGTGGTCTACGAGCAGTACTTC. Protein sequence: CASSETWNRVVYEQYF.

The V and J genes are TRBV11-3 and TRBJ2-1; unclear D gene. Germline values: CDR1 SGHNT, CDR2 YENEEA. The CDR3 covers 13 residues. The germline V and J ends were trimmed by 1 base and 9 bases, with 10 bases remaining between them. The CDR3 DNA reads as TGTGCCAGCAGCTTAGCCCCTCAAGGTGAGCAGTTCTTC. Protein sequence: CASSLAPQGEQFF.

The chain uses TRBV11-2 and TRBJ2-7; D gene unclear. Trimming removed 4 bases from V and 4 bases from J, with 11 bases in between. The CDR3 totals 13 residues. The germline CDR1 and CDR2 sequences are SGHAT and FQNNGV. CDR3 nucleotide sequence: TGTGCCAGCAGCTCATCAGGAGTATACGAGCAGTACTTC. The encoded protein is CASSSSGVYEQYF.

V gene TRBV7-9 combines with J gene TRBJ2-3; 12 nucleotides match TRBD2. This CDR3 has 17 residues. Unmatched junction bases numbered 10, after V lost 5 bases and J lost 4 bases. From germline, CDR1 is SEHNR and CDR2 FQNEAQ (reference sequence). CDR3: CASSQRTSGVLPDTQYF. DNA of the CDR3: TGTGCCAGCAGCCAAAGGACTAGCGGGGTCCTCCCAGATACGCAGTATTTT.

The V call is TRBV7-2, the J call TRBJ1-6, with TRBD1 identical over 8 bases. Germline CDR1 reads SGHTA; CDR2 reads FQGNSA. The CDR3 sequence is 14 residues long. Trimming at V came to 4 bases and at J to 8 bases, leaving 4 bases not matched to a gene. The CDR3 nucleotides are TGTGCCAGCAGCTACGGGACAGGTGATTCACCCCTCCACTTT. Translating it yields CASSYGTGDSPLHF. The full variable domain, completed using reference TRBV7-2 and TRBJ1-6, is GAGVSQSPSNKVTEKGKDVELRCDPISGHTALYWYRQSLGQGLEFLIYFQGNSAPDKSGLPSDRFSAERTGGSVSTLTIQRTQQEDSAVYLCASSYGTGDSPLHFGNGTRLTVT.

This chain joins TRBV29-1 and TRBJ1-1; possible D gene TRBD1, 5 bases. This CDR3 contains 12 residues. CDR1 SQVTM and CDR2 ANQGSEA come from the germline V gene. Trimming shortened V by 5 bases and J by 4 bases, and 11 bases separated the two germline ends. The CDR3 DNA follows: TGCAGCGTTAGGCCCGGGGCCACTGAAGCTTTCTTT. Translation: CSVRPGATEAFF.

The chain has TRBV6-1 and TRBJ1-4, with D perhaps TRBD1 (5 bases). CDR1 and CDR2 (germline): MNHNS, SASEGT. V lost 4 bases and J 8 bases, leaving 23 bases between the germline ends. CDR3 length equals 17 residues. The CDR3 DNA reads TGTGCCAGCAGTGTAGGGCTCTTGGGCGGATGGGACGAAAAACTGTTTTTT. Its protein product is CASSVGLLGGWDEKLFF.

V gene TRBV12-2 combines with J gene TRBJ1-5; TRBD1, the table's D call, was not compared with the DNA. TRBV12-2 is a recognized pseudogene. This CDR3 is 17 amino acids long. CDR3 region: CASRLVKSRVENQPQHF. The CDR3 DNA sequence: TGTGCAAGTCGCTTAGTAAAATCCAGGGTTGAAAATCAGCCCCAGCATTTT.

This chain joins TRBV27 and TRBJ2-3; TRBD2 might be the D (6 bases). Germline CDR1 is MNHEY and CDR2 is SMNVEV (reference sequence). This CDR3 spans 16 amino acids. V shed 5 bases and J shed 0 bases, with 15 bases lying between them. The CDR3 nucleotides are TGTGCCAGCAGTCCCCGGGGGTGGGCGAGCACAGATACGCAGTATTTT. Translated: CASSPRGWASTDTQYF.

This clone was observed a handful of times. The chain is built from TRBV6-1 and TRBJ1-5; D not certain. The CDR3 runs to 15 residues. V lost 0 bases to trimming and J lost 6 bases, with 12 bases between them. Germline CDR1 reads MNHNS; CDR2 reads SASEGT. As DNA, the CDR3 is TGTGCCAGCAGTGAAGCATCAGGAGGTCGTCAGCCCCAGCATTTT. It codes for CASSEASGGRQPQHF.

This rearrangement joins TRBV7-2 to TRBJ2-7; tentative D call: TRBD1 (6 bases). Trimming cost V 1 base and J 3 bases, with 7 bases left between them. Germline loops: CDR1 SGHTA, CDR2 FQGNSA. The CDR3 contains 13 residues. The CDR3 region is CASSLGGGYEQYF. For the CDR3, the DNA is TGTGCCAGCAGCTTAGGAGGGGGCTACGAGCAGTACTTC.

The chain combines TRBV5-1 with TRBJ1-4; D is unclear. CDR3 size: 14 residues. From germline, CDR1 is SGHRS and CDR2 YFSETQ. Trimming removed 1 base at V and 8 bases at J, with 12 bases between. The CDR3: CASSLSTSHEKLFF. The CDR3, as DNA: TGCGCCAGCAGCTTGAGTACCTCCCACGAAAAACTGTTTTTT.

The chain uses TRBV5-1 and TRBJ1-5; 9 bases match TRBD1. This CDR3 is 15 amino acids long. Germline V gene sequence: CDR1 SGHRS, CDR2 YFSETQ. With V trimmed by 3 bases and J by 3 bases, 4 bases remained unmatched. The CDR3 protein is CASSWGTGINQPQHF. The CDR3 nucleotides are TGCGCCAGCAGCTGGGGGACAGGGATCAATCAGCCCCAGCATTTT.

This clone was counted a single time. The CDR3 reads CASSSQGTASNEKLFF. The CDR3 DNA reads TGTGCCAGCAGTTCCCAGGGTACTGCGTCTAATGAAAAACTGTTTTTT. The rearrangement links TRBV28 to TRBJ1-4; D may be TRBD1 (5 bases). The germline V gene encodes CDR1 MDHEN and CDR2 SYDVKM. The CDR3 spans 16 residues. Trimming took 4 bases from V and 3 from J, leaving 15 bases between them. Filled out from reference TRBV28 and TRBJ1-4, the complete variable domain reads DVKVTQSSRYLVKRTGEKVFLECVQDMDHENMFWYRQDPGLGLRLIYFSYDVKMKEKGDIPEGYSVSREKKERFSLILESASTNQTSMYLCASSSQGTASNEKLFFGSGTQLSVL.

The chain uses TRBV6-5 and TRBJ1-6; D call uncertain. Germline V gene lookup returns CDR1 MNHEY and CDR2 SVGAGI. V was clipped by 4 bases and J by 10 bases, with 20 bases between them. This CDR3 spans 16 amino acids. CDR3 in DNA: TGTGCCAGCAGTTCCACGCGCACCGAGGGAGACTCACCCCTCCACTTT. Its protein product is CASSSTRTEGDSPLHF.

The chain is built from TRBV28 and TRBJ2-1; perhaps TRBD1 as D (6 bases). This CDR3 has 15 amino acids. Germline V gene data show CDR1 as MDHEN and CDR2 as SYDVKM. Trimming cost V 6 bases and J 0 bases, with 12 bases left between them. The CDR3 nucleotides are TGTGCCAGCAGCGGGACACACCGCTCCTACAATGAGCAGTTCTTC. This gives the protein CASSGTHRSYNEQFF.

This chain joins TRBV19 and TRBJ2-1; D is uncertain. Trimming shortened V by 3 bases and J by 5 bases, and 14 bases separated the two germline ends. The CDR3 is 15 residues long. Germline V lookup: CDR1 LNHDA, CDR2 SQIVND (reference sequence). In DNA, the CDR3 is TGTGCCAGTAGTATGGGTGCTGTATCACACAATGAGCAGTTCTTC. Its translation is CASSMGAVSHNEQFF.